Sequencing of this T cell receptor (beta chain) was carried out in a study of blood T cell repertoires in COVID-19. V lost 1 base and J lost 1, with 13 bases in between. The germline CDR1 and CDR2 sequences are SEHNR and FQNEAQ (reference sequence). The CDR3 length is 16 residues. The protocol was immunoSEQ multiplex PCR, while the TCRdb copy is restricted to in-frame clones and leaves out a portion. This sample has roughly 280,000 clones, with around 92% found just once. Donors in Cohort 3 who had recovered were those with two negative PCRs, healthcare professional clearance, or resolution of their symptoms.

Sequencing was performed on PBMCs or T cells enriched from blood (not recorded which). The sequence was collected from a woman aged 60-75 years who had recovered from COVID-19. This chain joins TRBV7-9 and TRBJ1-1, with D perhaps TRBD1 (6 bases). Written as DNA, the CDR3 is TGTGCCAGCAGCTTAGTTGGCGGGGGCGCGAACACTGAAGCTTTCTTT. Amino acids: CASSLVGGGANTEAFF.